This T cell receptor (beta chain) comes out of a study of control samples from healthy donors and cancer patients. Germline-derived CDR1 and CDR2 are LNHNV and YYDKDF (reference sequence). This CDR3 comprises 16 residues. V was clipped by 0 bases and J by 5 bases, with 16 bases between them. In this sample, this clone turned up a few times. Clones were sequenced by immunoSEQ multiplex PCR, and TCRdb holds only the in-frame ones, with some missing. Counted here are roughly 450,000 clones, about nine tenths occurring once; the ten biggest clones make up more than 6%. This TCR was sampled from a man aged 35 to 55 with head and neck cancer. This rearrangement joins TRBV15 to TRBJ1-1, with D uncertain. The sequenced sample consisted of PBMCs. The CDR3 here is CATSRDFRQASTEAFF. CDR3 bases: TGTGCCACCAGCAGAGACTTTCGGCAGGCGTCAACTGAAGCTTTCTTT.